This TCR beta chain was retrieved from a study of T cell clonality in common variable immunodeficiency. Study findings and constraints: T cell subpopulation sequencing would be needed to explain CVID clonality. Common variable immunodeficiency TCR beta sequences reportedly had fewer deletions and N-nucleotide insertions.

This clone was counted only a few times. Its antigen is unknown. The read is 3 residues too short to cover the CDR3 end, so that end is filled in from the germline J gene. Equal genomic DNA amounts from CVID and control samples were sequenced. Measured with immunoSEQ multiplex PCR; TCRdb has only the in-frame clones, and not every one. Captured here are approximately 30,000 clones, none seen once; the top ten comprise around 7%. V gave up 1 base and J gave up 5 bases; unmatched junction bases: 6. The CDR3 sequence is 15 residues long. Germline CDR1 and CDR2: MNHNS and SASEGT. The sample was peripheral blood mononuclear cells. The sequence derives from a human donor with common variable immunodeficiency. J is TRBJ2-7 and V is TRBV6-1; the match to TRBD2 covers 9 bases. The part of the CDR3 DNA that was read is TGTGCCAGCAGTGAAGGGGGTAGCGGGAGCAACGAG. This gives the protein CASSEGGSGSNE. The whole CDR3 sequence is CASSEGGSGSNEQYF.